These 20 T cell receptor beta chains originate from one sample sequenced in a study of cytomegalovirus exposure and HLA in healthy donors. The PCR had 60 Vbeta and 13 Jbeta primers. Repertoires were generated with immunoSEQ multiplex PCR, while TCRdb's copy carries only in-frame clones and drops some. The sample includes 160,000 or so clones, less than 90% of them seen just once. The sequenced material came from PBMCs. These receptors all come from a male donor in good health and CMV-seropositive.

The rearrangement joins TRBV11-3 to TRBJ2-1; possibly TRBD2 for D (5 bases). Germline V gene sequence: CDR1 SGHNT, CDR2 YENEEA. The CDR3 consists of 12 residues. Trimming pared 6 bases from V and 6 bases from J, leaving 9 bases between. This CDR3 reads CASRTTSNEQFF. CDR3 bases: TGTGCCAGCAGAACAACTAGCAATGAGCAGTTCTTC.

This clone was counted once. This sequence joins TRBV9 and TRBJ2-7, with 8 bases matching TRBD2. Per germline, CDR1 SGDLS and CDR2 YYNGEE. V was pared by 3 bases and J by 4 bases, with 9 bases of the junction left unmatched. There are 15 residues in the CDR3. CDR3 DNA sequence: TGTGCCAGCAGCGATGGGAGAGCGGGAGAGTACGAGCAGTACTTC. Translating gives CASSDGRAGEYEQYF.

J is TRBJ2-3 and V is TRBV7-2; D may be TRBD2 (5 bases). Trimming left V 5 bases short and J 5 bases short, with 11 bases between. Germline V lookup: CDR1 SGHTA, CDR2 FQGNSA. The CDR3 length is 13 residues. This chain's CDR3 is CASSTGLKDTQYF. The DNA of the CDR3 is TGTGCCAGCAGCACCGGACTCAAAGATACGCAGTATTTT. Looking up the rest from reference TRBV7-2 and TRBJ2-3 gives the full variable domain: GAGVSQSPSNKVTEKGKDVELRCDPISGHTALYWYRQSLGQGLEFLIYFQGNSAPDKSGLPSDRFSAERTGGSVSTLTIQRTQQEDSAVYLCASSTGLKDTQYFGPGTRLTVL.

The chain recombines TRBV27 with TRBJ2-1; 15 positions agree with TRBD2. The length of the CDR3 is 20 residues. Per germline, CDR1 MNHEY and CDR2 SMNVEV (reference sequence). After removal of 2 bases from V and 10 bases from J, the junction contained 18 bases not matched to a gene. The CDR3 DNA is TGTGCCAGCAGTTTAACCGACAGGGGGCTGGGACTAGCGGGAGGTTCAGAGCAGTTCTTC. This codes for CASSLTDRGLGLAGGSEQFF.

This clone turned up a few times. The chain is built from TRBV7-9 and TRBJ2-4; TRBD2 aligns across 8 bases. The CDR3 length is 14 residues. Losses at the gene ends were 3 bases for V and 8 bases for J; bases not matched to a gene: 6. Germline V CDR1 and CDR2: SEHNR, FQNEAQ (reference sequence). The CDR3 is CASSLREAGDIQYF. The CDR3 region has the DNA TGTGCCAGCAGCTTGCGGGAGGCCGGGGACATTCAGTACTTC.

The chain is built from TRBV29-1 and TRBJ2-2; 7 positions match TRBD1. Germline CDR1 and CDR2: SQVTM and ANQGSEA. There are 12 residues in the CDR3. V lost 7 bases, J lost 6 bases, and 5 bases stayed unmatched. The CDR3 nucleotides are TGCAGCGCAACAGGGGTGGCCGGGGAGCTGTTTTTT. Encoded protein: CSATGVAGELFF.

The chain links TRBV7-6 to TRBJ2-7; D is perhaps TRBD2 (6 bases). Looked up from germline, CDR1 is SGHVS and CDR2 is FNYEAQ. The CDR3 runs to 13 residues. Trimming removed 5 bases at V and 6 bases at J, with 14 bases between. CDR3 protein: CASSPGPGGEQYF. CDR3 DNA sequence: TGTGCCAGCAGCCCAGGGCCCGGGGGCGAGCAGTACTTC. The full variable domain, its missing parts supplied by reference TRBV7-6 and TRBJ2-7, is GAGVSQSPRYKVTKRGQDVALRCDPISGHVSLYWYRQALGQGPEFLTYFNYEAQQDKSGLPNDRFSAERPEGSISTLTIQRTEQRDSAMYRCASSPGPGGEQYFGPGTRLTVT.

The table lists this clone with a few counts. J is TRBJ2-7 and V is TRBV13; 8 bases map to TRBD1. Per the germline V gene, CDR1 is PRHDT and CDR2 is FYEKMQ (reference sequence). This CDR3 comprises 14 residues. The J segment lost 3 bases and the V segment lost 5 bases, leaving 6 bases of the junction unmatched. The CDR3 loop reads CASSVWGQVYEQYF. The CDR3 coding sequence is TGTGCCAGCAGCGTATGGGGACAGGTCTACGAGCAGTACTTC.

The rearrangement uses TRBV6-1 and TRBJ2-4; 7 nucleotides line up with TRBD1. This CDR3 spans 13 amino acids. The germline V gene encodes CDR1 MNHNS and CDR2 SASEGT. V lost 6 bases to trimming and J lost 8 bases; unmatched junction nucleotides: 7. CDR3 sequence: CASSPRDSHIQYF. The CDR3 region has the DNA TGTGCCAGCAGCCCACGGGACAGTCACATTCAGTACTTC.

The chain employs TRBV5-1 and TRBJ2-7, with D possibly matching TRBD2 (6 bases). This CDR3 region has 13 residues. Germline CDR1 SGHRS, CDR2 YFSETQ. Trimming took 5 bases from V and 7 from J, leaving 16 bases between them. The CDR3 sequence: CASRSFGAGEQYF. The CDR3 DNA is TGCGCCAGCAGGTCCTTTGGGGCGGGAGAGCAGTACTTC.

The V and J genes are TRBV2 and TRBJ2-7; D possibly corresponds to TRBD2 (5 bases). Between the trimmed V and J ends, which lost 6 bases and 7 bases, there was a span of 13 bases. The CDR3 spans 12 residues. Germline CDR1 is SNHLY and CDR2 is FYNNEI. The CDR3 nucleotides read TGTGCCAGCAGGGGAGAGCGCGGAGAGCAGTACTTC. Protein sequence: CASRGERGEQYF.

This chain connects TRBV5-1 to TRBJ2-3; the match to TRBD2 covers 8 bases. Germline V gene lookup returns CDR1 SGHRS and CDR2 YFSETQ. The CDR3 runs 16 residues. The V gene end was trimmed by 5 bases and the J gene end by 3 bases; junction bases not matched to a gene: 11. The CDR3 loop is CASSLLSGGETDTQYF. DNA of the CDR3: TGCGCCAGCAGTCTGCTGAGCGGGGGCGAGACAGATACGCAGTATTTT. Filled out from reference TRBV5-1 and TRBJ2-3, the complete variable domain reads KAGVTQTPRYLIKTRGQQVTLSCSPISGHRSVSWYQQTPGQGLQFLFEYFSETQRNKGNFPGRFSGRQFSNSRSEMNVSTLELGDSALYLCASSLLSGGETDTQYFGPGTRLTVL.

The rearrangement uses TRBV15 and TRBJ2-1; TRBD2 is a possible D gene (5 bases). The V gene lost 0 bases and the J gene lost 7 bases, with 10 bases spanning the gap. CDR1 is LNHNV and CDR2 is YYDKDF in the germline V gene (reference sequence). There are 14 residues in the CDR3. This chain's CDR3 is CATSRDPSSNEQFF. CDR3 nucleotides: TGTGCCACCAGCAGAGATCCTAGCTCGAATGAGCAGTTCTTC.

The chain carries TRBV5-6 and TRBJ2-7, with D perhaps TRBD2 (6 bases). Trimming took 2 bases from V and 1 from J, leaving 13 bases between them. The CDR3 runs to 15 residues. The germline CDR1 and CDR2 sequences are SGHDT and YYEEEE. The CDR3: CASSFPSANSYEQYF. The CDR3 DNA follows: TGTGCCAGCAGCTTCCCTAGCGCAAATTCCTACGAGCAGTACTTC.

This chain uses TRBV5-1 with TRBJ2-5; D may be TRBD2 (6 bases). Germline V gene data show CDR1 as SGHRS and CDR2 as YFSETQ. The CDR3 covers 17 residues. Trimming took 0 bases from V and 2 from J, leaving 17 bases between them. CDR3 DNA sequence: TGCGCCAGCAGCTTGGGGCAGGGAGGCTGGGTACAAGAGACCCAGTACTTC. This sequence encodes CASSLGQGGWVQETQYF.

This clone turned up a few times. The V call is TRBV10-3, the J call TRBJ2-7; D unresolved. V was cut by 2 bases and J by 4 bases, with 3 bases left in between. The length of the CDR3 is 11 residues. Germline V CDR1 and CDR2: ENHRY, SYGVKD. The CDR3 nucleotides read TGTGCCATCAGTGAGCAATACGAGCAGTACTTC. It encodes CAISEQYEQYF.

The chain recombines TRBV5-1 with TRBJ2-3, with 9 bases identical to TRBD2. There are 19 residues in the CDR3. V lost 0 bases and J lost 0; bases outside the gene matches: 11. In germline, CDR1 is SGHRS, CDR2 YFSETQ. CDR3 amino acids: CASSLAMAGTSGSTDTQYF. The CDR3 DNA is TGCGCCAGCAGCTTGGCCATGGCTGGCACTAGCGGGAGCACAGATACGCAGTATTTT. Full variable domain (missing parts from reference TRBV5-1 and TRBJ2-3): KAGVTQTPRYLIKTRGQQVTLSCSPISGHRSVSWYQQTPGQGLQFLFEYFSETQRNKGNFPGRFSGRQFSNSRSEMNVSTLELGDSALYLCASSLAMAGTSGSTDTQYFGPGTRLTVL.

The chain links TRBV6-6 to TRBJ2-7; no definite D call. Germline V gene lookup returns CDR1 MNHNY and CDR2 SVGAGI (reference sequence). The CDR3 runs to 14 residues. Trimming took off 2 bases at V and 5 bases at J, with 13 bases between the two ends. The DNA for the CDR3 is TGTGCCAGCAGTTACCCGAGTACCACGGACGAGCAGTACTTC. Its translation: CASSYPSTTDEQYF.

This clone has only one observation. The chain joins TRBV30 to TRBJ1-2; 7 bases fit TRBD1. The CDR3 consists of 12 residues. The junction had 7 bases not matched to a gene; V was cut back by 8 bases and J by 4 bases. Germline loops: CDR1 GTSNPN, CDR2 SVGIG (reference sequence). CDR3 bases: TGTGCCCTGGGACAGACCCCCTATGGCTACACCTTC. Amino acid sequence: CALGQTPYGYTF.

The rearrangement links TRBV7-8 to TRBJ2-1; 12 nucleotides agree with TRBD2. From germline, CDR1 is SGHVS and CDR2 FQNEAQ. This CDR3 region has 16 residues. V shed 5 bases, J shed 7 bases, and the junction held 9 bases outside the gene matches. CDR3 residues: CASSLRLAGDWNEQFF. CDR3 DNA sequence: TGTGCCAGCAGCCTCAGACTAGCGGGAGACTGGAATGAGCAGTTCTTC.